Shown below are 21 T cell receptor beta chains from a single sample sequenced in a study of cytomegalovirus exposure and HLA in healthy donors. The table came from immunoSEQ multiplex PCR; TCRdb's copy has only in-frame clones and leaves some out. The top ten hold 1.4% of the sample, which has about 50,000 clones, around nine tenths seen once. Source material: PBMCs. Every receptor here comes from a man aged 18 to 30 in good health and CMV-seronegative.

This clone was recorded only once. The chain links TRBV5-4 to TRBJ2-7; 10 bases fit TRBD2. The CDR3 runs 16 residues. J lost 1 base, V lost 3 bases, and 7 bases had no gene match. Looked up from germline, CDR1 is SGHNT and CDR2 is YYREEE (reference sequence). The CDR3 loop reads CASSSIGLAASYEQYF. As DNA, the CDR3 is TGTGCCAGCAGCTCGATTGGACTAGCGGCATCCTACGAGCAGTACTTC.

This chain connects TRBV6-5 to TRBJ2-1; D is unresolved. V lost 0 bases, J lost 1 base, and 10 bases lay in between. Germline-derived CDR1 and CDR2 are MNHEY and SVGAGI. The CDR3 is 16 residues long. This chain's CDR3 is CASSYSAAQSYNEQFF. The CDR3 coding sequence is TGTGCCAGCAGTTACTCGGCGGCGCAATCCTACAATGAGCAGTTCTTC.

This chain connects TRBV27 to TRBJ2-1, with D perhaps matching TRBD2 (6 bases). This CDR3 has 15 residues. V lost 0 bases and J 4 bases, leaving 10 bases between the germline ends. Germline CDR1 reads MNHEY; CDR2 reads SMNVEV (reference sequence). The CDR3 sequence is CASSLSGSEYNEQFF. CDR3 nucleotides: TGTGCCAGCAGTTTATCCGGGAGTGAATACAATGAGCAGTTCTTC.

This clone was seen only once. The chain employs TRBV19 and TRBJ2-1, with 8 bases identical to TRBD2. V shed 4 bases, J shed 8 bases, and the junction held 4 bases outside the gene matches. The CDR3 loop spans 13 amino acids. The germline V gene encodes CDR1 LNHDA and CDR2 SQIVND (reference sequence). The DNA for the CDR3 is TGTGCCAGTAGTACGGGAGGGCCTGATGAGCAGTTCTTC. Its translation: CASSTGGPDEQFF.

The chain uses TRBV9 and TRBJ2-1; 7 bases are shared with TRBD2. In germline, CDR1 is SGDLS, CDR2 YYNGEE. Trimming removed 4 bases from V and 3 bases from J; junction bases left unmatched: 13. CDR3 length equals 17 residues. The CDR3 DNA is TGTGCCAGCAGCTCGCGAACTAGCGCCAGCATCTACAATGAGCAGTTCTTC. It translates to CASSSRTSASIYNEQFF.

This chain joins TRBV4-1 and TRBJ2-5; 14 positions match TRBD2. This CDR3 region has 17 residues. Losses at the gene ends were 0 bases for V and 5 bases for J; bases not matched to a gene: 5. Germline V lookup: CDR1 MGHRA, CDR2 YSYEKL. CDR3 residues: CASSQDKGLAGAETQYF. In nucleotides, the CDR3 is TGCGCCAGCAGCCAAGATAAGGGACTAGCGGGAGCGGAGACCCAGTACTTC.

The rearrangement joins TRBV2 to TRBJ2-1; 7 nucleotides line up with TRBD2. Germline V gives CDR1 SNHLY, CDR2 FYNNEI. The CDR3 is 14 residues long. The J segment lost 5 bases and the V segment lost 7 bases, leaving 8 bases of the junction unmatched. CDR3 protein: CASIGGRIHNEQFF. The CDR3, as DNA: TGTGCCAGCATTGGCGGGAGAATCCACAATGAGCAGTTCTTC.

The chain links TRBV19 to TRBJ1-5; 8 nucleotides line up with TRBD1. The CDR3 runs to 15 residues. The V gene end was trimmed by 4 bases and the J gene end by 2 bases; junction bases not matched to a gene: 4. CDR1 LNHDA and CDR2 SQIVND come from the germline V gene (reference sequence). CDR3 nucleotides: TGTGCCAGTAGTAGACAGGGGTCGGGCAATCAGCCCCAGCATTTT. This translates into CASSRQGSGNQPQHF.

V usage is TRBV10-2 and J usage is TRBJ2-5, with TRBD2 matching 9 bases. Germline loops: CDR1 WSHSY, CDR2 SAAADI. The CDR3 runs 18 residues. V was pared by 4 bases and J by 0 bases, with 12 bases of the junction left unmatched. CDR3 in DNA: TGCGCCAGCAGTGGGCCGACTTCGACTAGCGGATACCAAGAGACCCAGTACTTC. Translating it yields CASSGPTSTSGYQETQYF.

This chain connects TRBV11-3 to TRBJ2-1; 7 bases are a match to TRBD1. Germline CDR1 is SGHNT and CDR2 is YENEEA. The CDR3 loop spans 15 amino acids. The trim removed 4 bases at V and 0 bases at J, leaving 3 bases unmatched. The CDR3 reads CASSSRQGSYNEQFF. CDR3 DNA sequence: TGTGCCAGCAGCTCCCGACAGGGCTCCTACAATGAGCAGTTCTTC. The full variable domain, in which reference TRBV11-3 and TRBJ2-1 provide the parts outside the CDR3, is EAGVVQSPRYKIIEKKQPVAFWCNPISGHNTLYWYLQNLGQGPELLIRYENEEAVDDSQLPKDRFSAERLKGVDSTLKIQPAELGDSAVYLCASSSRQGSYNEQFFGPGTRLTVL.

The chain employs TRBV6-5 and TRBJ2-7; D not certain. Trimming cost V 6 bases and J 3 bases, with 6 bases left between them. This CDR3 contains 11 residues. Per the germline V gene, CDR1 is MNHEY and CDR2 is SVGAGI. This CDR3 is CASRISYEQYF. CDR3 nucleotide sequence: TGTGCCAGCAGAATCAGCTACGAGCAGTACTTC.

The V gene is TRBV19, the J gene TRBJ2-7; a weak D match, TRBD1 (5 bases). Trimming removed 6 bases at V and 5 bases at J, with 26 bases between. The CDR3 has 17 residues. From germline, CDR1 is LNHDA and CDR2 SQIVND (reference sequence). The CDR3 spells CASSPFQGAGSSHEQYF. The CDR3 DNA is TGTGCCAGTAGCCCCTTTCAAGGGGCAGGAAGTAGCCACGAGCAGTACTTC.

The V gene is TRBV4-3, the J gene TRBJ2-7; TRBD2 matches 9 bases. The ends lost 0 bases at V and 5 bases at J; junction bases unmatched: 5. Per germline, CDR1 LGHNA and CDR2 YSLEER. The CDR3 covers 15 residues. The CDR3 here is CASSQEGTSSHEQYF. CDR3 DNA: TGCGCCAGCAGCCAAGAGGGGACTAGCAGTCACGAGCAGTACTTC.

The rearrangement joins TRBV5-1 to TRBJ2-7; the D is unclear. V lost 2 bases, J lost 2 bases, and 2 bases lay in between. CDR1 and CDR2 (germline): SGHRS, YFSETQ. CDR3 length: 11 amino acids. The CDR3 is CASSFAYEQYF. CDR3 bases: TGCGCCAGCAGCTTCGCCTACGAGCAGTACTTC.

This clone was found a few times. The V and J genes are TRBV7-2 and TRBJ2-6, with D tentatively TRBD2 (6 bases). The germline V gene encodes CDR1 SGHTA and CDR2 FQGNSA. The CDR3 has 17 amino acids. V was cut by 1 base and J by 0 bases, with 10 bases left in between. The CDR3 nucleotides are TGTGCCAGCAGCTTAGACCGGGGGTCCTCTGGGGCCAACGTCCTGACTTTC. Protein product: CASSLDRGSSGANVLTF.

This sequence joins TRBV28 and TRBJ2-2, with D possibly matching TRBD2 (5 bases). The germline gives CDR1 MDHEN, CDR2 SYDVKM. The CDR3 length is 15 residues. The V and J ends lost 6 bases and 3 bases respectively, with 14 bases between them. CDR3 coding DNA: TGTGCCAGCAGCAATCTAGTGCGGGACACCGGGGAGCTGTTTTTT. This gives the protein CASSNLVRDTGELFF.

V is TRBV2 and J is TRBJ2-1; the D gene is possibly TRBD2 (5 bases). The V and J ends lost 6 bases and 0 bases respectively, with 15 bases between them. The CDR3 runs to 16 residues. CDR1 is SNHLY, CDR2 FYNNEI, per germline. The CDR3 spells CASSRPPGSSYNEQFF. The DNA for the CDR3 is TGTGCCAGCAGCCGCCCCCCGGGAAGCTCCTACAATGAGCAGTTCTTC. Drawing the rest from reference TRBV2 and TRBJ2-1, the complete variable domain is EPEVTQTPSHQVTQMGQEVILRCVPISNHLYFYWYRQILGQKVEFLVSFYNNEISEKSEIFDDQFSVERPDGSNFTLKIRSTKLEDSAMYFCASSRPPGSSYNEQFFGPGTRLTVL.

The chain recombines TRBV7-3 with TRBJ2-1, with 10 nucleotides matching TRBD2. This CDR3 has 18 amino acids. Germline values: CDR1 SGHTA, CDR2 FQGTGA. The ends lost 4 bases at V and 1 base at J; junction bases unmatched: 10. For the CDR3, the DNA is TGTGCCAGCAGCTCGAGCGGGAGGGCCGCCCGTTCCTACAATGAGCAGTTCTTC. As protein: CASSSSGRAARSYNEQFF. The variable domain in full, completed from reference TRBV7-3 and TRBJ2-1, reads GAGVSQTPSNKVTEKGKYVELRCDPISGHTALYWYRQSLGQGPEFLIYFQGTGAADDSGLPNDRFFAVRPEGSVSTLKIQRTERGDSAVYLCASSSSGRAARSYNEQFFGPGTRLTVL.

V is TRBV6-4 and J is TRBJ2-5; a possible D gene is TRBD1 (6 bases). The CDR3 has 12 residues. With 6 bases removed from V and 4 bases from J, the gap between germline ends came to 9 bases. Germline V gene data show CDR1 as MRHNA and CDR2 as SNTAGT. The CDR3 nucleotides read TGTGCCAGCAGGGGCAGGGGAGAGACCCAGTACTTC. Protein: CASRGRGETQYF.

The rearrangement links TRBV6-5 to TRBJ2-5; the D gene is possibly TRBD2 (5 bases). The CDR3 totals 15 residues. Trimming took off 6 bases at V and 3 bases at J, with 17 bases between the two ends. The germline gives CDR1 MNHEY, CDR2 SVGAGI. CDR3 sequence: CASRQLSSGKETQYF. CDR3 in DNA: TGTGCCAGCAGACAGCTCTCCAGCGGAAAAGAGACCCAGTACTTC.

The rearrangement joins TRBV19 to TRBJ2-3; maybe TRBD1 (5 bases). CDR3 length: 15 amino acids. CDR1 is LNHDA and CDR2 is SQIVND in the germline V gene (reference sequence). V dropped 3 bases and J dropped 2 bases, with 12 bases sitting between them. The CDR3 spells CASSMSTAHTDTQYF. In DNA form, the CDR3 reads TGTGCCAGTAGTATGTCGACAGCGCACACAGATACGCAGTATTTT.